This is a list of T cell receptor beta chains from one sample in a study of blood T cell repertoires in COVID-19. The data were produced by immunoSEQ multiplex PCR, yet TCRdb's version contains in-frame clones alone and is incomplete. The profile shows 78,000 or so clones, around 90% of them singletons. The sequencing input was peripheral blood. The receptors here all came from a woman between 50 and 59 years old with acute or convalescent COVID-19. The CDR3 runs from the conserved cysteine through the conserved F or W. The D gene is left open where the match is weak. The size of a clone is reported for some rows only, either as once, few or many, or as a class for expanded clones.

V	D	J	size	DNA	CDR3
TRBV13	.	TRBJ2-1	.	TGTGCCAGCAGCTTATATTACAATGAGCAGTTCTTC	CASSLYYNEQFF
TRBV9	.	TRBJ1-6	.	TGTGCCAGCAGCGTCGACCGGGCCAAGGGAGGGAATTCACCCCTCCACTTT	CASSVDRAKGGNSPLHF
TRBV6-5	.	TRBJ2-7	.	TGTGCCAGCAGTTATCATGACAGCTACGAGCAGTACTTC	CASSYHDSYEQYF
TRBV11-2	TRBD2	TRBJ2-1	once	TGTGCCAGCAGCTCTCAACGACTAGCGGGAGATGAGCAGTTCTTC	CASSSQRLAGDEQFF
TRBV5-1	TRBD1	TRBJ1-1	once	TGCGCCAGCAGCTTGACAGGGGGCAACACTGAAGCTTTCTTT	CASSLTGGNTEAFF
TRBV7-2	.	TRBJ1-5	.	TGTGCCAGCAGCTTCCCGGGGGTTGGCAATCAGCCCCAGCATTTT	CASSFPGVGNQPQHF
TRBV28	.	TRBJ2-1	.	TGTGCCGGAAGTCCCGGGTACAATGAGCAGTTCTTC	CAGSPGYNEQFF
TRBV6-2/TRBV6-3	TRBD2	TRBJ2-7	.	TGTGCCAGCAGTTACTTACTAGCGGGAGTATTTGAGCAGTACTTC	CASSYLLAGVFEQYF
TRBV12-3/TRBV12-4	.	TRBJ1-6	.	TGTGCCAGCAGGGGGGCAGATTCACCCCTCCACTTT	CASRGADSPLHF
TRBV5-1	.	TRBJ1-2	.	TGCGCCAGCAGCGACGGGAATATCTATGGCTACACCTTC	CASSDGNIYGYTF
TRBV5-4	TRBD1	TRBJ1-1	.	TGTGCCAGCAGCTTGGCTTTAGGGACAGACACTGAAGCTTTCTTT	CASSLALGTDTEAFF
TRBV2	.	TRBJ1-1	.	TGTGCCAGCAGTGGACATATGAACACTGAAGCTTTCTTT	CASSGHMNTEAFF
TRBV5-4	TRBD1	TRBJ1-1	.	TGTGCCAGCAGCTTGGAGAGGGGGCCGGGAGCTTTCTTT	CASSLERGPGAFF
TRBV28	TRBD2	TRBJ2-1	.	TGTGCCTGCGAACTAGCGGGGGGTTATGAGCAGTTCTTC	CACELAGGYEQFF
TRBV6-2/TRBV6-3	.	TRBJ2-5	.	TGTGCCAGCAGTTCCGGGACATCACAAGAGACCCAGTACTTC	CASSSGTSQETQYF
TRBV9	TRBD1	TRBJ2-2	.	TGTGCCAGCAGCGTCGCTTTGACAGGGCCCACCGGGGAGCTGTTTTTT	CASSVALTGPTGELFF
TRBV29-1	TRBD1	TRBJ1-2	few	TGCAGCGTTCAAGACAGGGGAGTAGGCTACACCTTC	CSVQDRGVGYTF
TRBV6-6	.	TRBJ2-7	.	TGTGCCAGCAGTTACTCGGGGGCCCAATACTACGAGCAGTACTTC	CASSYSGAQYYEQYF
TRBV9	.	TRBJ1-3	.	TGTGCCAGCTCGGAGGGGTCGATCTCTGGAAACACCATATATTTT	CASSEGSISGNTIYF
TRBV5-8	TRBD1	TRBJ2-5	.	TGTGCCAGCAGCCTGACAGGGGCGCAAGAGACCCAGTACTTC	CASSLTGAQETQYF
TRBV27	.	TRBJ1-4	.	TGTGCCAGCAGTTTATTCGGGACGGGGGCAACTAATGAAAAACTGTTTTTT	CASSLFGTGATNEKLFF
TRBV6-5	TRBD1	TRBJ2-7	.	TGTGCCAGCAGGGCCCCCGGGACAGGGTTCCACGAGCAGTACTTC	CASRAPGTGFHEQYF
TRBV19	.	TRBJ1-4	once	TGTGCCGTCGCCGATAGGGGCGGTAATGAAAAACTGTTTTTT	CAVADRGGNEKLFF
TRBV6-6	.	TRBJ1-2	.	TGTGCCAGCTGTTGCGGAGACCGCGGCTACACCTTC	CASCCGDRGYTF
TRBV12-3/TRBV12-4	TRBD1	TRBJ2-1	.	TGTGCCAGCAGTTTAGCCGGACAGGGGGCGAGGATCTTC	CASSLAGQGARIF
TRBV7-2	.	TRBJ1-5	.	TGTGCCAGCAGCTTGGTGGGGGCTAGAGAGCCCCAGCATTTT	CASSLVGAREPQHF
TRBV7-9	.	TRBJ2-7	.	TGTGCCAGCAGCATCCCAGGGGGGGAGCAGTACTTC	CASSIPGGEQYF
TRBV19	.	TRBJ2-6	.	TGTGCCAGTAGTCCGTCTCGTGTGGCCAACGTCCTGACTTTC	CASSPSRVANVLTF
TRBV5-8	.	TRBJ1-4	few	TGTGCCAGCAGCTCATGGACTTTCGCAGAGGGTGAAAAACTGTTTTTT	CASSSWTFAEGEKLFF
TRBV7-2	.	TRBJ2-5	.	TGTGCCAGCAGCCAGACAGAAGAGACCCAGTACTTC	CASSQTEETQYF
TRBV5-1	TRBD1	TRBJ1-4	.	TGCGCCAGCAGCCCCGGGACAGGGGCTAATGAAAAACTGTTTTTT	CASSPGTGANEKLFF
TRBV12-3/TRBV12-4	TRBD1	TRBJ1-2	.	TGTGCCAGCAGCAACACAGGGGAGGCTGGCTACACCTTC	CASSNTGEAGYTF
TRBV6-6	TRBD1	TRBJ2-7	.	TGTGCCAGCAGTCTCCCGGGACAGGGGTACGGGGAGCAGTACTTC	CASSLPGQGYGEQYF
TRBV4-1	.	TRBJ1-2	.	TGCGCCAGCAGCCAAGATAGTCTGTCGAACTATGGCTACACCTTC	CASSQDSLSNYGYTF
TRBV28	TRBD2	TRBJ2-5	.	TGTGCCAGCAGTCAGGGACTAGCGGGCTACCAAGGGACCCAGTACTTC	CASSQGLAGYQGTQYF
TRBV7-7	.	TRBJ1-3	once	TGTGCTAGCAGCTTAGCGCCGGGGGGCTCTGGAAACACCATATATTTT	CASSLAPGGSGNTIYF
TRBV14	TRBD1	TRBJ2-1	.	TGTGCCAGCAGCCGAAGACAGGGAACCTACAATGAGCAGTTCTTC	CASSRRQGTYNEQFF
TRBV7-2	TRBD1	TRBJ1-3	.	TGTGCCAGCAGCTTAGGGGGGACAGTCTCTGGAAACACCATATATTTT	CASSLGGTVSGNTIYF
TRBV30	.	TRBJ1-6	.	TGTGCCTGGAGTGTAGCAGGGGCGAGCTACGCTTCACCCCTCCACTTT	CAWSVAGASYASPLHF
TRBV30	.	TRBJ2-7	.	TGTGCCTGGAGGACAGCTGGGGCCTACGAGCAGTACTTC	CAWRTAGAYEQYF
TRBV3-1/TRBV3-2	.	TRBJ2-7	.	TGTGCCAGCAGCCGGTCTACCTACGAGCAGTACTTC	CASSRSTYEQYF
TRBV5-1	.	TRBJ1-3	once	TGCGCCAGCAGCAAAGACACCACAGGAAACACCATATATTTT	CASSKDTTGNTIYF
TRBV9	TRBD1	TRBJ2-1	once	TGTGCCAGCAGCGTAGCCGGGACAGGGATGAATGAGCAGTTCTTC	CASSVAGTGMNEQFF